A single sample gave rise to the 11 T cell receptor beta chains below, sequenced in a study of metastatic and nonmetastatic thyroid tumors (dated by TCRdb to 2020 to 2021). Library preparation was by PCR. Sequencing was carried out with an Illumina HiSeq 4000. Using fastp at Q25 and MiXCR, TCRdb reprocessed the public reads and kept productive beta chains. The sample table shows approximately 65,000 clones, and approximately 4.1% are seen once. 20% to 25% of the sample belongs to the ten largest clones. No treatment had been received by any patient before thyroid surgery. The source material was blood. Receptors originate from a female donor with papillary thyroid cancer or a benign thyroid nodule (not recorded which). Some clones in this sample may be carry-over from other donors' samples.

The gene calls are TRBV6-1 and TRBJ2-3, with 12 positions matching TRBD2. With 5 bases clipped from V and 5 bases from J, the junction kept 8 bases outside the gene matches. The CDR3 sequence is 16 residues long. From germline, CDR1 is MNHNS and CDR2 SASEGT. CDR3: CASSHYPGLAGDTQYF. CDR3 nucleotides: TGTGCCAGCAGTCACTACCCGGGACTAGCGGGAGATACGCAGTATTTT.

The CDR3: CSARAGVGMNTEAFF. Written as DNA, the CDR3 is TGCAGTGCTAGAGCCGGGGTAGGAATGAACACTGAAGCTTTCTTT. V is TRBV20-1 and J is TRBJ1-1; D unclear. This CDR3 has 15 residues. Per the germline V gene, CDR1 is DFQATT and CDR2 is SNEGSKA (reference sequence). Trimming left V 1 base short and J 0 bases short, with 12 bases between.

The chain links TRBV20-1 to TRBJ1-4; tentative D call: TRBD1 (6 bases). Germline V gives CDR1 DFQATT, CDR2 SNEGSKA (reference sequence). The CDR3 runs 14 residues. Between the trimmed V and J ends, which lost 5 bases and 0 bases, there was a span of 10 bases. DNA of the CDR3: TGCAGTGCTCGTCACAGGGCAACTAATGAAAAACTGTTTTTT. Its translation: CSARHRATNEKLFF.

This clone was counted many times. J is TRBJ2-3 and V is TRBV5-1; no firm D call. Germline V CDR1 and CDR2: SGHRS, YFSETQ. Trimming pared 0 bases from V and 5 bases from J, leaving 4 bases between. This CDR3 region has 12 residues. In nucleotides, the CDR3 is TGCGCCAGCAGCTTGGCAGGAGATACGCAGTATTTT. It encodes CASSLAGDTQYF.

This clone came up many times. Other DNA sequences within the sample encode an identical CDR3. The chain is built from TRBV18 and TRBJ2-3; D remains unclear. CDR3 size: 15 residues. Between the trimmed V and J ends, which lost 2 bases and 0 bases, there was a span of 9 bases. The germline CDR1 and CDR2 sequences are KGHSH and LQKENI. The CDR3 reads CASSPLEASTDTQYF. The CDR3 DNA follows: TGTGCCAGCTCACCATTGGAAGCGAGCACAGATACGCAGTATTTT.

Ten or more counts support this clone. This rearrangement joins TRBV5-1 to TRBJ2-3, with TRBD2 matching over 8 bases. V gave up 2 bases and J gave up 6 bases; unmatched junction bases: 8. CDR3 length: 15 amino acids. In germline, CDR1 is SGHRS, CDR2 YFSETQ. CDR3 protein: CASSFSGTDPDTQYF. In DNA form, the CDR3 reads TGCGCCAGCAGCTTTAGCGGGACCGACCCCGATACGCAGTATTTT.

Comments on this clone: A clone one base away is much larger, so this may be a read error. The sample carries other DNA sequences with the same CDR3. This chain uses TRBV2 with TRBJ2-3; D call uncertain. V dropped 4 bases and J dropped 5 bases, with 4 bases sitting between them. The CDR3 has 11 amino acids. Germline V gives CDR1 SNHLY, CDR2 FYNNEI. The CDR3 nucleotides read TGTGCCAGCAGTGTAAGAGATACGCAGTATTTT. It specifies CASSVRDTQYF. Full variable domain (outside the CDR3, taken from reference TRBV2 and TRBJ2-3): EPEVTQTPSHQVTQMGQEVILRCVPISNHLYFYWYRQILGQKVEFLVSFYNNEISEKSEIFDDQFSVERPDGSNFTLKIRSTKLEDSAMYFCASSVRDTQYFGPGTRLTVL.

The V call is TRBV29-1, the J call TRBJ1-2; D unclear. This CDR3 spans 15 amino acids. V lost 4 bases, J lost 0 bases, and 15 bases lay in between. In germline, CDR1 is SQVTM, CDR2 ANQGSEA. The CDR3 bases are TGCAGCGTTGTCATCCCCCAGCCACCTAACTATGGCTACACCTTC. Translation: CSVVIPQPPNYGYTF. The full variable domain, in which reference TRBV29-1 and TRBJ1-2 provide the parts outside the CDR3, is SAVISQKPSRDICQRGTSLTIQCQVDSQVTMMFWYRQQPGQSLTLIATANQGSEATYESGFVIDKFPISRPNLTFSTLTVSNMSPEDSSIYLCSVVIPQPPNYGYTFGSGTRLTVV.

This clone was observed at least ten times. The chain has TRBV5-1 and TRBJ2-5; a weak D match, TRBD1 (6 bases). This CDR3 is built from 15 residues. The V gene lost 2 bases and the J gene lost 4 bases, with 15 bases spanning the gap. Germline assignment: CDR1 SGHRS and CDR2 YFSETQ. The CDR3 DNA reads as TGCGCCAGCAGCTTAACAGGGTTCAGGGGAGAGACCCAGTACTTC. It encodes CASSLTGFRGETQYF. Using reference TRBV5-1 and TRBJ2-5 for the parts outside the CDR3, the full variable domain is KAGVTQTPRYLIKTRGQQVTLSCSPISGHRSVSWYQQTPGQGLQFLFEYFSETQRNKGNFPGRFSGRQFSNSRSEMNVSTLELGDSALYLCASSLTGFRGETQYFGPGTRLLVL.

This clone appeared many times. The CDR3 is CASSQVGLAFF. The CDR3 bases are TGTGCCAGCAGCCAAGTGGGCTTAGCTTTCTTT. This chain connects TRBV3-1 to TRBJ1-1; D unclear. Trimming pared 1 base from V and 10 bases from J, leaving 7 bases between. From germline, CDR1 is LGHDT and CDR2 YNNKEL (reference sequence). The CDR3 is made up of 11 amino acids. Full variable domain (remainder filled in from reference TRBV3-1 and TRBJ1-1): DTAVSQTPKYLVTQMGNDKSIKCEQNLGHDTMYWYKQDSKKFLKIMFSYNNKELIINETVPNRFSPKSPDKAHLNLHINSLELGDSAVYFCASSQVGLAFFGQGTRLTVV.

The sample holds many counts of this clone. The chain combines TRBV28 with TRBJ1-3; 7 bases line up with TRBD1. The V gene's germline CDR1 is MDHEN and CDR2 SYDVKM. This CDR3 spans 19 amino acids. The trim removed 4 bases at V and 0 bases at J, leaving 15 bases unmatched. CDR3 bases: TGTGCCAGCAGTTCACCAGCTTTTCAGGGGGGGTTCTCTGGAAACACCATATATTTT. This codes for CASSSPAFQGGFSGNTIYF.